These T cell receptor beta chains were read from a single sample in a study of blood T cells in healthy people across ages. TCRdb recomputed calls from the 5' RACE reads with MiXCR, one row per CDR3 protein. This sample has about 840,000 distinct CDR3 sequences, with about 29% found just once. The same sample was also studied in work on T cells of mothers and their children.

Sequencing was done on a sample of blood. These receptors were taken from a woman in her thirties or forties in good health. The CDR3 runs from the conserved cysteine through the conserved F or W. Each record gives: clone size, D gene, V gene, J gene, CDR3 protein, CDR3 DNA. A D gene is named only where the DNA matches it firmly. Size values are once, few and many counts, or a class for expanded clones, and some rows have none.

.	.	TRBV9	TRBJ2-3	CASGPTGITDTQYF	TGTGCCAGCGGCCCTACAGGGATCACGGATACGCAGTATTTT
.	.	TRBV5-5	TRBJ1-2	CASSLAGRGVYGYTF	TGTGCCAGCAGCCTCGCAGGGAGGGGAGTCTATGGCTACACCTTC
many	.	TRBV29-1	TRBJ1-2	CSVGRGNYGYTF	TGCAGCGTTGGTCGAGGGAACTATGGCTACACCTTC
many	.	TRBV20-1	TRBJ1-4	CSASRRGEKLFF	TGCAGTGCTAGCCGGAGAGGTGAAAAACTGTTTTTT
few	TRBD1	TRBV28	TRBJ1-5	CASSFPDRDQPQHF	TGTGCCAGCAGTTTCCCGGACAGGGATCAGCCCCAGCATTTT
.	.	TRBV5-1	TRBJ2-3	CASSLVVGTFTDTQYF	TGCGCCAGCAGCTTGGTCGTGGGGACCTTCACAGATACGCAGTATTTT
many	TRBD1	TRBV4-3	TRBJ2-7	CASSQAGTGRVYEQYF	TGCGCCAGCAGCCAAGCCGGGACAGGGAGAGTCTACGAGCAGTACTTC
.	TRBD1	TRBV7-9	TRBJ2-3	CAGSSGQGASTDTQYF	TGTGCCGGCAGCTCAGGACAGGGGGCTAGCACAGATACGCAGTATTTT
.	TRBD2	TRBV6-1	TRBJ2-1	CASRGAGGYNEQFF	TGTGCCAGCAGGGGAGCGGGGGGTTACAATGAGCAGTTCTTC
few	.	TRBV20-1	TRBJ1-1	CSAPTVNTEAFF	TGCAGTGCCCCTACAGTAAACACTGAAGCTTTCTTT
.	.	TRBV2	TRBJ1-6	CASSENGIYNSPLHF	TGTGCCAGCAGTGAGAACGGGATCTATAATTCACCCCTCCACTTT
.	TRBD2	TRBV20-1	TRBJ2-3	CSANVPREGRTDTQYF	TGCAGTGCTAACGTTCCCCGGGAGGGTCGCACAGATACGCAGTATTTT
few	TRBD2	TRBV5-1	TRBJ2-3	CASSLELTGGRRTDTQYF	TGCGCCAGCAGCTTGGAACTTACCGGGGGGAGGCGCACAGATACGCAGTATTTT
.	.	TRBV6-5	TRBJ2-1	CASSPGFSNEQFF	TGTGCCAGCAGTCCAGGGTTTAGTAATGAGCAGTTCTTC
.	.	TRBV7-8	TRBJ2-7	CASSFSGTPSYEQYF	TGTGCCAGCAGCTTCAGCGGGACACCCTCCTACGAGCAGTACTTC
.	.	TRBV7-9	TRBJ1-1	CASSPATTDTEAFF	TGTGCCAGCAGCCCCGCGACAACTGACACTGAAGCTTTCTTT
once	.	TRBV2	TRBJ2-1	CASSDRAGNEQFF	TGTGCCAGCAGTGACAGGGCTGGGAATGAGCAGTTCTTC
.	TRBD2	TRBV12-3/TRBV12-4	TRBJ2-5	CASSPRVSGGPGETQYF	TGTGCCAGCAGTCCGCGGGTTAGCGGGGGCCCTGGGGAGACCCAGTACTTC
.	TRBD1	TRBV5-8	TRBJ1-2	CASSRGTGAYGYTF	TGTGCCAGCAGCCGCGGGACAGGGGCTTATGGCTACACCTTC
once	.	TRBV5-1	TRBJ2-6	CASSLVWGGANVLTF	TGCGCCAGCAGCTTGGTATGGGGGGGGGCCAACGTCCTGACTTTC
.	TRBD2	TRBV7-8	TRBJ2-2	CASSLGRFWTSGRATGELFF	TGTGCCAGCAGCTTAGGGAGGTTCTGGACTAGCGGGAGGGCCACCGGGGAGCTGTTTTTT
.	.	TRBV12-3/TRBV12-4	TRBJ2-3	CAILRLGSTDTQYF	TGTGCCATCCTCCGCCTAGGTAGCACAGATACGCAGTATTTT
few	.	TRBV20-1	TRBJ1-2	CTYRETNYGYTF	TGCACATACAGGGAAACTAACTATGGCTACACCTTC
few	.	TRBV2	TRBJ2-1	CASSGRQGMNEQFF	TGTGCCAGCAGCGGCAGGCAGGGTATGAATGAGCAGTTCTTC
.	TRBD1	TRBV11-2	TRBJ2-7	CASSPLQGASKTYEQYF	TGTGCCAGCAGCCCACTCCAGGGGGCATCAAAAACCTACGAGCAGTACTTC
.	TRBD1	TRBV27	TRBJ2-1	CASSWTGSEQFF	TGTGCCAGCAGTTGGACAGGATCCGAGCAGTTCTTC
few	TRBD2	TRBV20-1	TRBJ2-3	CSAGLVRQDTQYF	TGCAGTGCGGGACTAGTTAGGCAAGATACGCAGTATTTT
few	TRBD2	TRBV6-2/TRBV6-3	TRBJ2-1	CASSYMRGGLGVEQFF	TGTGCCAGCAGTTACATGCGGGGGGGCCTCGGTGTTGAGCAGTTCTTC